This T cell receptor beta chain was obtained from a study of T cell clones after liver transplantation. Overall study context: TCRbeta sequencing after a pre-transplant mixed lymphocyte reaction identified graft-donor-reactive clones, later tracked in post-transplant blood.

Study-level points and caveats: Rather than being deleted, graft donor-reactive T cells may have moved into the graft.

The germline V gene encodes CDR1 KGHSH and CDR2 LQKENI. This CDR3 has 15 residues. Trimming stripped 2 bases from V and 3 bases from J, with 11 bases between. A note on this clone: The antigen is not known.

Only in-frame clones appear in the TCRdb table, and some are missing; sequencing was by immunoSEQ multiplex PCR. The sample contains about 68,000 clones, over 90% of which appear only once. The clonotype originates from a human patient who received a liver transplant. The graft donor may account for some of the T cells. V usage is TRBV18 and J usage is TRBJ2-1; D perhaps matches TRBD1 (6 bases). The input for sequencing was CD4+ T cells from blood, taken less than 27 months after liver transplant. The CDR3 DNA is TGTGCCAGCTCACCAGGGGGCGGTTTCTACAATGAGCAGTTCTTC. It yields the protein CASSPGGGFYNEQFF.